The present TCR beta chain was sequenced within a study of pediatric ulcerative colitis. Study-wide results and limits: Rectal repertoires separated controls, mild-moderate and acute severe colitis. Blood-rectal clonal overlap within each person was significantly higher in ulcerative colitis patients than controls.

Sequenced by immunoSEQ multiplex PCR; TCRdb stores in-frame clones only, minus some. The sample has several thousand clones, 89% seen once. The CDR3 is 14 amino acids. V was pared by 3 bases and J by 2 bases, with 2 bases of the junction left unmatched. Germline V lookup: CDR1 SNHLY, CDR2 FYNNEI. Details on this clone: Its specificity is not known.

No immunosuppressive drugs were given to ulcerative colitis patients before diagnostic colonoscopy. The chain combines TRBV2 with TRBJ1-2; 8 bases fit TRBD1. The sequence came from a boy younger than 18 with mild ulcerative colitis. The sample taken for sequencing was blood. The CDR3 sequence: CASSDPGGNYGYTF. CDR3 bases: TGTGCCAGCAGTGATCCAGGGGGCAACTATGGCTACACCTTC.